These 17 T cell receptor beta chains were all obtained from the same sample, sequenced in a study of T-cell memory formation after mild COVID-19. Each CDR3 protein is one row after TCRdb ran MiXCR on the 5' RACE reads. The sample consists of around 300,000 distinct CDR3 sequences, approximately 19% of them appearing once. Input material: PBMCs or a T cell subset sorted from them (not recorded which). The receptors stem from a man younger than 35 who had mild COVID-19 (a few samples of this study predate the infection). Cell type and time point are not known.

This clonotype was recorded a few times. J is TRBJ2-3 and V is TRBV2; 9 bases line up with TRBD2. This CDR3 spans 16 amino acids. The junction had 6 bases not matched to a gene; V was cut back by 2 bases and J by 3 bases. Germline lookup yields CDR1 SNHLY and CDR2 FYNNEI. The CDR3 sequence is CASSEQWLAGTDTQYF. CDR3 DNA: TGTGCCAGCAGTGAACAATGGCTAGCGGGGACAGATACGCAGTATTTT.

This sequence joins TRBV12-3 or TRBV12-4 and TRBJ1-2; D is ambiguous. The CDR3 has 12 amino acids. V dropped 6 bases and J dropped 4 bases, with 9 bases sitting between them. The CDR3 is CASREGTYGYTF. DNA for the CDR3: TGTGCCAGCAGGGAGGGAACCTATGGCTACACCTTC.

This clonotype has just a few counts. The CDR3 here is CASSPTPRGGYNEQFF. In DNA form, the CDR3 reads TGCGCCAGCAGCCCGACCCCTAGAGGGGGCTACAATGAGCAGTTCTTC. The chain combines TRBV5-1 with TRBJ2-1; D may be TRBD1 (6 bases). V lost 4 bases, J lost 3 bases, and 17 bases lay in between. The germline gives CDR1 SGHRS, CDR2 YFSETQ. This CDR3 region has 16 residues. The whole variable domain, remainder taken from reference TRBV5-1 and TRBJ2-1, is KAGVTQTPRYLIKTRGQQVTLSCSPISGHRSVSWYQQTPGQGLQFLFEYFSETQRNKGNFPGRFSGRQFSNSRSEMNVSTLELGDSALYLCASSPTPRGGYNEQFFGPGTRLTVL.

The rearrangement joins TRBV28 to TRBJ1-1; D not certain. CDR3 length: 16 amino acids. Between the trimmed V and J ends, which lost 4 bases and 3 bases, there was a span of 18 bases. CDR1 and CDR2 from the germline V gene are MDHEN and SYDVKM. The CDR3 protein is CASSSTSPSWDTEAFF. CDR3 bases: TGTGCCAGCAGTTCAACCTCACCCTCTTGGGACACTGAAGCTTTCTTT.

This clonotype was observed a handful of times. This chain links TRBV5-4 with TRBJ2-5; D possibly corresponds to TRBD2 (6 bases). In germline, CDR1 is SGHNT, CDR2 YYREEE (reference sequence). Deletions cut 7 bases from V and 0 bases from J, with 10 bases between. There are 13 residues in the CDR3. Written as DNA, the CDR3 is TGTGCCAGCTCGAGCGGGTACCAAGAGACCCAGTACTTC. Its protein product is CASSSGYQETQYF.

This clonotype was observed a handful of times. CDR3 coding DNA: TGCGCCAGCGGGCAGGAGCAGTTCTTC. The encoded protein is CASGQEQFF. This chain uses TRBV10-2 with TRBJ2-1; D remains unclear. Germline CDR1 and CDR2: WSHSY and SAAADI. Trimming took 8 bases from V and 10 from J, leaving 6 bases between them. The CDR3 loop spans 9 amino acids.

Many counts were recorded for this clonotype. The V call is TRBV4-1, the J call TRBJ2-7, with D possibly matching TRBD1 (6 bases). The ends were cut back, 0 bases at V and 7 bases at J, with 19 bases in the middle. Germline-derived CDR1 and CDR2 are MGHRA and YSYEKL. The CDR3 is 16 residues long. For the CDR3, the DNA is TGCGCCAGCAGCCAAGATTGGGGGCGGAGAGCTAATGAGCAGTACTTC. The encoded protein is CASSQDWGRRANEQYF.

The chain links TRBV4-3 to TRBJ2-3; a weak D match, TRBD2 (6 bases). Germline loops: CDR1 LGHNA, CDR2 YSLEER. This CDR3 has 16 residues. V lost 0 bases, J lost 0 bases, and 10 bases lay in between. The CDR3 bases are TGCGCCAGCAGCCAAGAGGTAGCGGCTAGCACAGATACGCAGTATTTT. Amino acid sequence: CASSQEVAASTDTQYF.

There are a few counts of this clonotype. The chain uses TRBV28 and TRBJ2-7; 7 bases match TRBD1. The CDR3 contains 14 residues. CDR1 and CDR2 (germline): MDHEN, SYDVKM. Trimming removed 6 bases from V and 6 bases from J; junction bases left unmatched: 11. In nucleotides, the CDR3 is TGTGCCAGCAGACCGGGACAGCTAAGTCTCGAGCAGTACGTC. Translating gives CASRPGQLSLEQYV.

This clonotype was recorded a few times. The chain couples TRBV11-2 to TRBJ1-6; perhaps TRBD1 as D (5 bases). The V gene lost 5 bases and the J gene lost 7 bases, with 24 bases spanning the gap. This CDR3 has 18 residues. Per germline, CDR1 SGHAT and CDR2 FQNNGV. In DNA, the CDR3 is TGTGCCAGCAGCCCCCAAATACAACTGGGGCTACGGAATTCACCCCTCCACTTT. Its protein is CASSPQIQLGLRNSPLHF. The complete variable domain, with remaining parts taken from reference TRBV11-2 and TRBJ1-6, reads EAGVAQSPRYKIIEKRQSVAFWCNPISGHATLYWYQQILGQGPKLLIQFQNNGVVDDSQLPKDRFSAERLKGVDSTLKIQPAKLEDSAVYLCASSPQIQLGLRNSPLHFGNGTRLTVT.

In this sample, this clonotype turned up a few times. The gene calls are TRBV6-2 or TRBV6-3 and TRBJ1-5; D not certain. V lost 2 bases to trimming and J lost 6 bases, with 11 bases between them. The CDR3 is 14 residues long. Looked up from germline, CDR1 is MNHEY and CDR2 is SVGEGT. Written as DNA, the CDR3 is TGTGCCAGCAGTTACAGCCGGCACAGTCAGCCCCAGCATTTT. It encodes CASSYSRHSQPQHF.

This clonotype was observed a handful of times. This chain's CDR3 is CSARASSYNSPLHF. CDR3 DNA: TGCAGTGCTAGAGCCAGCTCCTATAATTCACCCCTCCACTTT. V gene TRBV20-1 combines with J gene TRBJ1-6; D remains unclear. The CDR3 totals 14 residues. Germline V CDR1 and CDR2: DFQATT, SNEGSKA (reference sequence). The ends were cut back, 1 base at V and 0 bases at J, with 4 bases in the middle.

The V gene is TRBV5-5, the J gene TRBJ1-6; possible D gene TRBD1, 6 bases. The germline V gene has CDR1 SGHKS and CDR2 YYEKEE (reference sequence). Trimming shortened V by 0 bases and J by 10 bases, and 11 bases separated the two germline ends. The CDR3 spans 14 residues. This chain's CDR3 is CASSLGGGNSPLHF. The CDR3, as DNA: TGTGCCAGCAGCTTGGGAGGGGGGAACTCACCCCTCCACTTT.

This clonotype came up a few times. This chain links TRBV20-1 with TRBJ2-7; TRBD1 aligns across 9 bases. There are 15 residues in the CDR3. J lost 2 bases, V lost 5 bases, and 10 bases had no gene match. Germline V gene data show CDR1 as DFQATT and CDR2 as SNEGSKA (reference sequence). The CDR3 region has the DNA TGCAGTGCTCCCCGTCCGGGACAGGGCACCTACGAGCAGTACTTC. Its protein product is CSAPRPGQGTYEQYF.

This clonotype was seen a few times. The CDR3: CASSYGAPNQPQHF. The CDR3 DNA follows: TGTGCCAGCAGTTACGGGGCCCCCAACCAGCCCCAGCATTTT. The gene calls are TRBV6-2 or TRBV6-3 and TRBJ1-5; D is perhaps TRBD1 (5 bases). The CDR3 runs 14 residues. From germline, CDR1 is MNHEY and CDR2 SVGEGT. V shed 2 bases and J shed 7 bases, with 12 bases lying between them.

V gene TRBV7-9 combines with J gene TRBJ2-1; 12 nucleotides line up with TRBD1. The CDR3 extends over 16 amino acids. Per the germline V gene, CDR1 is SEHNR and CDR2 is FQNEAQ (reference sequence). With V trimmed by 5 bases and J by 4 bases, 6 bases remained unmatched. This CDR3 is CASSPPGQGAYNEQFF. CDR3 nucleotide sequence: TGTGCCAGCAGCCCCCCGGGACAGGGGGCTTACAATGAGCAGTTCTTC. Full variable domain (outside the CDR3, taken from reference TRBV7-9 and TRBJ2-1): DTGVSQNPRHKITKRGQNVTFRCDPISEHNRLYWYRQTLGQGPEFLTYFQNEAQLEKSRLLSDRFSAERPKGSFSTLEIQRTEQGDSAMYLCASSPPGQGAYNEQFFGPGTRLTVL.

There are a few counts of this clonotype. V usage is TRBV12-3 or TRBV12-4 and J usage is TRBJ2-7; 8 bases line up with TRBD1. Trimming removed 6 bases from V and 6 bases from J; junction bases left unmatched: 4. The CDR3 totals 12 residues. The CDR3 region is CASSPTGGEQYF. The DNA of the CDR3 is TGTGCCAGCAGCCCCACAGGGGGCGAGCAGTACTTC.